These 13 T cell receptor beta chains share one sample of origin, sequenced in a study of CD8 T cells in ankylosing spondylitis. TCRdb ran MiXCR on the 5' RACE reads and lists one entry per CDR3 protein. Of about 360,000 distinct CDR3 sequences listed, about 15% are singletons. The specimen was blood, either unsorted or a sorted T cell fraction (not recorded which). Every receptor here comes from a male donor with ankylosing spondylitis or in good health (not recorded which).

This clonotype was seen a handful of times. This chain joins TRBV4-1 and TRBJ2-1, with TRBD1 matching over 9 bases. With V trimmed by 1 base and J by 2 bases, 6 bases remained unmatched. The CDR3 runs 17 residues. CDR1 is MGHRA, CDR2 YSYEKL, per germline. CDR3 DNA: TGCGCCAGCAGCCAAGGGACCGGGACAGGGCCCTACAATGAGCAGTTCTTC. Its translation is CASSQGTGTGPYNEQFF.

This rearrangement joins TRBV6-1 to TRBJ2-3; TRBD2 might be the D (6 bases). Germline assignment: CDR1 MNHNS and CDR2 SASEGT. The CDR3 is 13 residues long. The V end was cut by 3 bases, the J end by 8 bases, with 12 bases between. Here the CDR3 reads CASSEGTPTTQYF. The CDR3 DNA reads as TGTGCCAGCAGTGAGGGGACTCCAACTACGCAGTATTTT.

CDR3 loop: CASSQGQRSYNEQFF. CDR3 in DNA: TGCGCCAGCAGCCAAGGGCAACGCTCCTACAATGAGCAGTTCTTC. V gene TRBV4-1 combines with J gene TRBJ2-1; D uncertain. The CDR3 loop spans 15 amino acids. Trimming removed 1 base at V and 0 bases at J, with 7 bases between. Germline values: CDR1 MGHRA, CDR2 YSYEKL.

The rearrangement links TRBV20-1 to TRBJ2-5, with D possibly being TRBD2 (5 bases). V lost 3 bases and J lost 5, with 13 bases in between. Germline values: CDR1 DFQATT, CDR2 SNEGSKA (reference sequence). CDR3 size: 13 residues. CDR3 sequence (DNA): TGCAGTGCTAGCCTGGGTGGGAGTGAGACCCAGTACTTC. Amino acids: CSASLGGSETQYF.

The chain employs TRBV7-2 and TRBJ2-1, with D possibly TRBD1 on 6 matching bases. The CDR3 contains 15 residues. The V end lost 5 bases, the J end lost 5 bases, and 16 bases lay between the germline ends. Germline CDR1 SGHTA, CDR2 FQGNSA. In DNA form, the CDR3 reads TGTGCCAGCAGCCCATCTGGGGGACAAAACAATGAGCAGTTCTTC. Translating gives CASSPSGGQNNEQFF. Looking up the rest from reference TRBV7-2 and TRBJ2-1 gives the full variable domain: GAGVSQSPSNKVTEKGKDVELRCDPISGHTALYWYRQSLGQGLEFLIYFQGNSAPDKSGLPSDRFSAERTGGSVSTLTIQRTQQEDSAVYLCASSPSGGQNNEQFFGPGTRLTVL.

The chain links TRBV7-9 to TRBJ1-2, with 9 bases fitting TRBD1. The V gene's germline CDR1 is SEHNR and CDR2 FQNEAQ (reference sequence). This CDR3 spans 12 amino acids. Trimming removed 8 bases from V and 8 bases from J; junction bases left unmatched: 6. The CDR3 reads CASGTGNGGYTF. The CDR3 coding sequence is TGTGCCAGCGGGACAGGGAATGGGGGCTACACCTTC. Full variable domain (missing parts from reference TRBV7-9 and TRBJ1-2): DTGVSQNPRHKITKRGQNVTFRCDPISEHNRLYWYRQTLGQGPEFLTYFQNEAQLEKSRLLSDRFSAERPKGSFSTLEIQRTEQGDSAMYLCASGTGNGGYTFGSGTRLTVV.

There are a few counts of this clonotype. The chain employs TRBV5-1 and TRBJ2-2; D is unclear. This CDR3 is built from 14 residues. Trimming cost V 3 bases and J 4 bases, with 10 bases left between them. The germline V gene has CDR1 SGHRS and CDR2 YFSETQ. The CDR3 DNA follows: TGCGCCAGCAGCTCCGTTGGGCCCACCGGGGAGCTGTTTTTT. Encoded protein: CASSSVGPTGELFF.

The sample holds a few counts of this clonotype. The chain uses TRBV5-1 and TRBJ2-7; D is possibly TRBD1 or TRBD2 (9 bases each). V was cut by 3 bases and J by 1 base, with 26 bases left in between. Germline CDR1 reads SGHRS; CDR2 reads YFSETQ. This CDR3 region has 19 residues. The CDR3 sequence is CASSWGQGSSGVRSYEQYF. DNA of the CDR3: TGCGCCAGCAGCTGGGGACAGGGATCTAGCGGGGTAAGATCCTACGAGCAGTACTTC.

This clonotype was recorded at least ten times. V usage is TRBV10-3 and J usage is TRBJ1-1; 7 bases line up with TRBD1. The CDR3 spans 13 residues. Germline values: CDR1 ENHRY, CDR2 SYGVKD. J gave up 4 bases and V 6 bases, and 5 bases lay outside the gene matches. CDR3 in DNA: TGTGCCATCAGCCCAGGGGGTAGCACTGAAGCTTTCTTT. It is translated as CAISPGGSTEAFF.

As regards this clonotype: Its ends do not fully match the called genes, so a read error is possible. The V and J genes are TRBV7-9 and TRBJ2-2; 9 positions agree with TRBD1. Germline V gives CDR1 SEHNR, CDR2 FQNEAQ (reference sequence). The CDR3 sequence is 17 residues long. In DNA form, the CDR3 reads TGTGCCAGCACCTTACTACCGGGACAGGGGAACACCGGGGAGCTGTTTTTT. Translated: CASTLLPGQGNTGELFF.

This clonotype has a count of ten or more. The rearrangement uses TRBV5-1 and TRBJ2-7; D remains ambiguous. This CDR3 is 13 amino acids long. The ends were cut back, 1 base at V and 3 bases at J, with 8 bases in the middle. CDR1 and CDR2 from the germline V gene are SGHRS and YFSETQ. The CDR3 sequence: CASSLTADYEQYF. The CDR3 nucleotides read TGCGCCAGCAGCTTGACTGCGGACTACGAGCAGTACTTC.

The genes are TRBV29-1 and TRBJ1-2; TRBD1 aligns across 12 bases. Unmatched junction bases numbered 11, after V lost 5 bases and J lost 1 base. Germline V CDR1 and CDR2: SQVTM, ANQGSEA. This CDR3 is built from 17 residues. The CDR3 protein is CSVSGTGGFLSNYGYTF. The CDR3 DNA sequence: TGCAGCGTTTCCGGGACAGGGGGCTTTCTGAGTAACTATGGCTACACCTTC.

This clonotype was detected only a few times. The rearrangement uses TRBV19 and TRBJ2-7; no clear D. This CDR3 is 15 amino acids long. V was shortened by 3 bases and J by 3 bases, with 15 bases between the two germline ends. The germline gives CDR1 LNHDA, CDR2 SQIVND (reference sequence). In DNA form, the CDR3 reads TGTGCCAGTAGTATTGGACCGAACCCCGGCTACGAGCAGTACTTC. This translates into CASSIGPNPGYEQYF.